These T cell receptor delta chains were read from a single sample in a study of gamma-delta chains in newborns, infants, children. TCRdb called clones from the reads again using CATT. The profile shows under 7,000 delta-chain clones, roughly 12% of them singletons. What was sequenced was blood. All receptors derive from a child who was a newborn, infant or young child, either healthy, febrile or measles-vaccinated (not recorded which). Each CDR3 is given with its conserved first and last residue. D genes are given only for firm matches. Clone size is given for some rows only: seen once, a few or many times, or a class if the clone is expanded.

18,TRDJ1,medium-sized,TRDV2,.,CACDTVGPSGGPPDKLIF,TGTGCCTGTGACACCGTCGGGCCGAGTGGGGGTCCTCCCGATAAACTCATCTTT
20,TRDJ3,few,TRDV2,TRDD3,CACDTVLGDTLSWDTRQMFF,TGTGCCTGTGACACCGTACTGGGGGATACTCTATCCTGGGACACCCGACAGATGTTTTTC
17,TRDJ1,.,TRDV2,TRDD3,CACDNLGDPKYTDKLIF,TGTGCCTGTGACAACCTGGGGGACCCTAAGTACACCGATAAACTCATCTTT
15,TRDJ1,.,TRDV2,TRDD3,CACDALLGDTRGLIF,TGTGCCTGTGACGCCTTACTGGGGGATACGCGGGGACTCATCTTT
21,TRDJ3,medium-sized,TRDV2,.,CACDTGFAGVQSSWDTRQMFF,TGTGCCTGTGACACCGGGTTCGCTGGGGTCCAGAGCTCCTGGGACACCCGACAGATGTTTTTC
16,TRDJ1,few,TRDV2,.,CACLSLVGGYTDKLIF,TGTGCCTGTCTCAGCTTAGTGGGGGGGTACACCGATAAACTCATCTTT
16,TRDJ1,few,TRDV2,TRDD3,CACDALTGGYGDKLIF,TGTGCCTGTGACGCCCTTACTGGGGGATACGGCGATAAACTCATCTTT
22,TRDJ3,few,TRDV2,TRDD3,CACDRLAEGDSVHPWDTRQMFF,TGTGCCTGTGACCGTCTCGCCGAGGGGGATTCCGTTCACCCCTGGGACACCCGACAGATGTTTTTC
19,TRDJ1,.,TRDV2,.,CACDTVGVPDARGSDKLIF,TGTGCCTGTGACACCGTGGGAGTCCCTGATGCCAGAGGGTCCGATAAACTCATCTTT
15,TRDJ1,.,TRDV2,.,CACDSVGGNTDKLIF,TGTGCCTGTGACTCGGTGGGGGGCAACACCGATAAACTCATCTTT
17,TRDJ1,.,TRDV2,TRDD3,CACDTLTGGYSTDKPIF,TGTGCCTGTGACACTCTTACTGGGGGATACAGCACTGATAAACCCATCTTT
23,TRDJ3,few,TRDV1,TRDD3,CALGELALLYTGGYAWDTRQMFF,TGTGCTCTTGGGGAACTAGCCCTACTTTACACTGGGGGATACGCCTGGGACACCCGACAGATGTTTTTC
15,TRDJ1,few,TRDV2,TRDD3,CACEELGDHTDKLIF,TGTGCCTGTGAAGAACTGGGGGACCACACCGATAAACTCATCTTT
16,TRDJ1,.,TRDV1,TRDD3,CALWFLGGQNTDKLIF,TGTGCTCTTTGGTTCCTTGGGGGACAAAACACCGATAAACTCATCTTT
19,TRDJ3,medium-sized,TRDV2,TRDD3,CACDVLGDTSSWDTRQMFF,TGTGCCTGTGACGTACTGGGGGATACAAGCTCCTGGGACACCCGACAGATGTTTTTC
17,TRDJ1,.,TRDV2,TRDD3,CACDTALLGGATDKLIF,TGTGCCTGTGACACCGCCTTACTGGGGGGGGCCACCGATAAACTCATCTTT
17,TRDJ3,few,TRDV2,.,CACDTVGGSWDTRQMFF,TGTGCCTGTGACACCGTTGGGGGCTCCTGGGACACCCGACAGATGTTTTTC
17,TRDJ3,.,TRDV2,.,CACDAYSGSWDTRQMFF,TGTGCCTGTGACGCCTACTCGGGATCCTGGGACACCCGACAGATGTTTTTC
18,TRDJ1,.,TRDV2,TRDD3,CACDKVLGIRANSDKLIF,TGTGCCTGTGACAAAGTACTGGGGATACGAGCGAATTCCGATAAACTCATCTTT
15,TRDJ1,few,TRDV2,TRDD3,CACDVLGDFTDKLIF,TGTGCCTGTGACGTACTGGGGGATTTTACCGATAAACTCATCTTT
19,TRDJ1,few,TRDV1,TRDD3,CALGVSRLGDISVTDKLIF,TGTGCTCTTGGGGTTAGTCGACTGGGGGATATATCGGTGACCGATAAACTCATCTTT
15,TRDJ1,.,TRDV2,.,CACDLVGGYTDKLIF,TGTGCCTGTGACTTGGTGGGGGGCTACACCGATAAACTCATCTTT
14,TRDJ4,medium-sized,TRDV2,TRDD3,CACDRLMGERPLIF,TGTGCCTGTGACCGGCTTATGGGGGAAAGACCCCTGATCTTT
15,TRDJ1,.,TRDV2,TRDD3,CACDTLGGSTDKLIF,TGTGCCTGTGACACACTGGGGGGCTCCACCGATAAACTCATCTTT
14,TRDJ1,medium-sized,TRDV2,TRDD3,CACDTVELGDKLIF,TGTGCCTGTGACACCGTCGAACTGGGGGATAAACTCATCTTT
14,TRDJ1,medium-sized,TRDV2,TRDD3,CACDLLGAGDKLIF,TGTGCCTGTGACCTACTGGGGGCGGGCGATAAACTCATCTTT
19,TRDJ3,few,TRDV2,TRDD3,CACDTVLGDFSWDTRQMFF,TGTGCCTGTGACACCGTACTGGGGGATTTCTCCTGGGACACCCGACAGATGTTTTTC
14,TRDJ1,few,TRDV2,.,CACDTVEYTDKLIF,TGTGCCTGTGACACCGTGGAGTACACCGATAAACTCATCTTT
18,TRDJ3,.,TRDV2,.,CACDTVGSSSWDTRQMFF,TGTGCCTGTGACACGGTGGGGTCCAGCTCCTGGGACACCCGACAGATGTTTTTC
15,TRDJ1,few,TRDV2,.,CACDTLLKRGAALIF,TGTGCCTGTGACACCCTTCTGAAGAGGGGCGCTGCACTCATCTTT
15,TRDJ1,.,TRDV2,.,CACDTVGGYTDKLIF,TGTGCCTGTGACACCGTAGGGGGCTACACCGATAAACTCATCTTT
16,TRDJ1,few,TRDV1,.,CALGEEFSLRPYKLIF,TGTGCTCTTGGGGAAGAGTTCTCACTTCGGCCCTATAAACTCATCTTT
18,TRDJ1,few,TRDV2,TRDD3,CACDTLGGIRGYTDKLIF,TGTGCCTGTGACACCCTCGGGGGGATAAGGGGGTACACCGATAAACTCATCTTT
19,TRDJ1,.,TRDV2,TRDD3,CACDTIRVLGNTNTDKLIF,TGTGCCTGTGACACTATCCGGGTACTGGGGAATACGAACACCGATAAACTCATCTTT
18,TRDJ1,.,TRDV2,.,CACDTVEKHSLDTDKLIF,TGTGCCTGTGACACCGTCGAGAAACACTCCCTTGACACCGATAAACTCATCTTT
16,TRDJ1,large,TRDV2,.,CACDTLGAPYTDKLIF,TGTGCCTGTGACACCCTTGGGGCACCCTACACCGATAAACTCATCTTT
17,TRDJ3,.,TRDV2,.,CACDATGSSWDTRQMFF,TGTGCCTGTGACGCTACTGGGAGCTCCTGGGACACCCGACAGATGTTTTTC
18,TRDJ3,few,TRDV2,TRDD3,CACDTGGYATWDTRQMFF,TGTGCCTGTGACACTGGGGGATACGCGACCTGGGACACCCGACAGATGTTTTTC
21,TRDJ1,few,TRDV2,.,CACKPLPLSRAGTYNTDKLIF,TGTGCCTGTAAACCGTTACCCCTATCTCGGGCGGGGACGTATAACACCGATAAACTCATCTTT
18,TRDJ3,few,TRDV2,TRDD3,CACDILGGSSWDTRQMFF,TGTGCCTGTGACATACTGGGGGGCAGCTCCTGGGACACCCGACAGATGTTTTTC
20,TRDJ1,medium-sized,TRDV2,TRDD3,CACDTLGYWGTHLRTDKLIF,TGTGCCTGTGACACCCTTGGATACTGGGGGACACATTTGCGGACCGATAAACTCATCTTT
15,TRDJ1,medium-sized,TRDV2,TRDD3,CACDQIGGIVDKLIF,TGTGCCTGTGACCAAATCGGGGGGATAGTCGATAAACTCATCTTT
17,TRDJ1,few,TRDV2,TRDD3,CACDSLLGDTGPNKLIF,TGTGCCTGTGACAGTTTACTGGGGGATACCGGACCCAATAAACTCATCTTT
14,TRDJ1,.,TRDV2,TRDD3,CACDLLGDSGKLIF,TGTGCCTGTGACCTCCTGGGGGATTCCGGGAAACTCATCTTT
19,TRDJ1,medium-sized,TRDV2,TRDD3,CACDTVEVLGDEYTDKLIF,TGTGCCTGTGACACCGTGGAAGTACTGGGGGATGAGTACACCGATAAACTCATCTTT
19,TRDJ3,few,TRDV2,TRDD3,CACDTLGDRDSWDTRQMFF,TGTGCCTGTGACACCTTGGGGGATAGAGACTCCTGGGACACCCGACAGATGTTTTTC
15,TRDJ1,.,TRDV2,.,CACDTAGSRADKLIF,TGTGCCTGTGACACCGCGGGGAGCCGCGCCGATAAACTCATCTTT
22,TRDJ3,few,TRDV2,TRDD3,CACDPVLGDTPRSSWDTRQMFF,TGTGCCTGTGACCCTGTACTGGGGGATACGCCTCGAAGCTCCTGGGACACCCGACAAATGTTTTTC